The 16 T cell receptor beta chains below come from one sample, sequenced in a study of CD8 T cells in Susac syndrome. RNA in amounts of roughly 0.5 to 1 ug was reverse transcribed with random hexamers. TCRdb used MiXCR to reprocess the immunoSEQ multiplex PCR reads, holding one entry per CDR3 protein. The table records about 100,000 distinct CDR3 sequences, 95% of them present only once. Sequences were obtained from CD8+ T cells from PBMCs. These receptors were taken from a human donor with Susac syndrome.

The V and J genes are TRBV7-9 and TRBJ1-1; D remains unclear. The germline CDR1 and CDR2 sequences are SEHNR and FQNEAQ (reference sequence). The CDR3 runs to 13 residues. Trimming pared 7 bases from V and 6 bases from J, leaving 15 bases between. The DNA for the CDR3 is TGTGCCAGCAATCTCCCCCAGGACGCTGAAGCTTTCTTT. Protein sequence: CASNLPQDAEAFF.

The chain carries TRBV18 and TRBJ2-6; D not resolved. From germline, CDR1 is KGHSH and CDR2 LQKENI. Trimming left V 2 bases short and J 1 base short, with 9 bases between. The CDR3 spans 16 residues. CDR3: CASSPTESSGANVLTF. The CDR3 DNA is TGTGCCAGCTCACCAACCGAGAGTTCTGGGGCCAACGTCCTGACTTTC. Variable domain in full (rest from reference TRBV18 and TRBJ2-6): NAGVMQNPRHLVRRRGQEARLRCSPMKGHSHVYWYRQLPEEGLKFMVYLQKENIIDESGMPKERFSAEFPKEGPSILRIQQVVRGDSAAYFCASSPTESSGANVLTFGAGSRLTVL.

The chain is built from TRBV3-1 and TRBJ2-5; D is ambiguous. The V gene's germline CDR1 is LGHDT and CDR2 YNNKEL (reference sequence). Trimming stripped 5 bases from V and 9 bases from J, with 13 bases between. The CDR3 sequence is 12 residues long. This CDR3 is CASSKPSSAQYF. DNA of the CDR3: TGTGCCAGCAGCAAGCCCTCTTCGGCCCAGTACTTC.

The chain uses TRBV12-3 or TRBV12-4 and TRBJ1-1; D is unclear. The CDR3 length is 11 residues. Between the trimmed V and J ends, which lost 3 bases and 6 bases, there was a span of 5 bases. The CDR3 DNA reads TGTGCCAGCAGTTTCCCGCCTGAAGCTTTCTTT. Residues: CASSFPPEAFF.

This rearrangement joins TRBV20-1 to TRBJ2-5, with D perhaps matching TRBD1 (6 bases). CDR1 is DFQATT, CDR2 SNEGSKA, per germline (reference sequence). Trimming stripped 5 bases from V and 6 bases from J, with 13 bases between. This CDR3 comprises 12 residues. The CDR3 loop reads CSAPAGGKTQYF. Written as DNA, the CDR3 is TGCAGTGCTCCCGCTGGGGGCAAGACCCAGTACTTC.

The chain uses TRBV5-1 and TRBJ2-1, with 7 bases fitting TRBD2. The junction had 9 bases not matched to a gene; V was cut back by 6 bases and J by 6 bases. Germline CDR1 reads SGHRS; CDR2 reads YFSETQ. This CDR3 region has 14 residues. The CDR3, as DNA: TGCGCCAGCACAAGCGGGGTCCCCCTCAATGAGCAGTTCTTC. It is translated as CASTSGVPLNEQFF.

The chain has TRBV7-9 and TRBJ2-5; D gene ambiguous. The V gene's germline CDR1 is SEHNR and CDR2 FQNEAQ (reference sequence). The CDR3 is made up of 13 amino acids. Trimming took 0 bases from V and 5 from J, leaving 7 bases between them. CDR3 sequence reads: CASSLAITETQYF. CDR3 nucleotide sequence: TGTGCCAGCAGCTTAGCCATTACCGAGACCCAGTACTTC.

This chain connects TRBV20-1 to TRBJ2-3, with D tentatively TRBD2 (6 bases). Germline CDR1 DFQATT, CDR2 SNEGSKA (reference sequence). V lost 5 bases and J 4 bases, leaving 13 bases between the germline ends. This CDR3 spans 13 amino acids. In nucleotides, the CDR3 is TGCAGTGCTGGTCTCGGGAGTGCAGATACGCAGTATTTT. Translated, it gives CSAGLGSADTQYF.

This clonotype appeared a single time. The genes are TRBV12-3 or TRBV12-4 and TRBJ2-5, with D perhaps given as TRBD1 or TRBD2 (5 bases each). CDR3 length: 13 amino acids. With 4 bases removed from V and 1 base from J, the gap between germline ends came to 7 bases. The CDR3 coding sequence is TGTGCCAGCAGTTGGGGGAGCCAAGAGACCCAGTACTTC. Translated: CASSWGSQETQYF.

This chain connects TRBV2 to TRBJ2-4, with D perhaps TRBD1 (6 bases). The CDR3 covers 15 residues. The V end was cut by 11 bases, the J end by 1 base, with 18 bases between. The germline CDR1 and CDR2 sequences are SNHLY and FYNNEI. In DNA form, the CDR3 reads TGTGCCGTAATAGTACAGGGTAATGCCAAAAACATTCAGTACTTC. Encoded protein: CAVIVQGNAKNIQYF.

This rearrangement joins TRBV20-1 to TRBJ1-3; a possible D gene is TRBD1 (6 bases). V was pared by 0 bases and J by 1 base, with 10 bases between. The CDR3 loop spans 15 amino acids. Looked up from germline, CDR1 is DFQATT and CDR2 is SNEGSKA (reference sequence). The CDR3 loop is CSARDQDSSGNTIYF. The CDR3 DNA follows: TGCAGTGCTAGAGATCAGGACAGTTCTGGAAACACCATATATTTT.

CDR3 protein: CSAPGQGAYEQYF. CDR3 coding DNA: TGCAGTGCCCCGGGACAGGGGGCCTACGAGCAGTACTTC. The J gene is TRBJ2-7, the V gene TRBV20-1; 11 nucleotides agree with TRBD1. After removal of 6 bases from V and 2 bases from J, the junction contained 3 bases not matched to a gene. Germline-derived CDR1 and CDR2 are DFQATT and SNEGSKA (reference sequence). The CDR3 spans 13 residues.

This chain joins TRBV10-3 and TRBJ2-3; 8 nucleotides line up with TRBD2. Germline CDR1 reads ENHRY; CDR2 reads SYGVKD. CDR3 length: 14 amino acids. Trimming at V came to 7 bases and at J to 2 bases, leaving 5 bases not matched to a gene. CDR3: CAIKERENTDTQYF. The CDR3 nucleotides are TGTGCCATCAAGGAGCGGGAGAACACAGATACGCAGTATTTT.

This chain uses TRBV20-1 with TRBJ2-5, with D perhaps assigned TRBD1 or TRBD2 (5 bases each). The germline CDR1 and CDR2 sequences are DFQATT and SNEGSKA (reference sequence). Trimming pared 0 bases from V and 5 bases from J, leaving 19 bases between. This CDR3 region has 16 residues. CDR3 sequence: CSARDSKGLGVETQYF. The CDR3 DNA sequence: TGCAGTGCTAGAGATAGCAAGGGGCTCGGGGTGGAGACCCAGTACTTC.

The rearrangement links TRBV7-9 to TRBJ2-1; weak D call: TRBD2 (6 bases). Germline values: CDR1 SEHNR, CDR2 FQNEAQ (reference sequence). Trimming left V 1 base short and J 10 bases short, with 11 bases between. The CDR3 runs to 13 residues. CDR3 sequence reads: CASSLGGGGEQFF. CDR3 bases: TGTGCCAGCAGCTTAGGTGGGGGAGGCGAGCAGTTCTTC. Combining the CDR3 with reference TRBV7-9 and TRBJ2-1 gives the whole variable domain DTGVSQNPRHKITKRGQNVTFRCDPISEHNRLYWYRQTLGQGPEFLTYFQNEAQLEKSRLLSDRFSAERPKGSFSTLEIQRTEQGDSAMYLCASSLGGGGEQFFGPGTRLTVL.

This rearrangement joins TRBV7-9 to TRBJ2-3; possibly TRBD2 for D (6 bases). V was shortened by 5 bases and J by 6 bases, with 18 bases between the two germline ends. Germline CDR1 is SEHNR and CDR2 is FQNEAQ (reference sequence). This CDR3 is 15 amino acids long. In nucleotides, the CDR3 is TGTGCCAGCAGCCCGGACGGCGGGGTACGCGATACGCAGTATTTT. It yields the protein CASSPDGGVRDTQYF.